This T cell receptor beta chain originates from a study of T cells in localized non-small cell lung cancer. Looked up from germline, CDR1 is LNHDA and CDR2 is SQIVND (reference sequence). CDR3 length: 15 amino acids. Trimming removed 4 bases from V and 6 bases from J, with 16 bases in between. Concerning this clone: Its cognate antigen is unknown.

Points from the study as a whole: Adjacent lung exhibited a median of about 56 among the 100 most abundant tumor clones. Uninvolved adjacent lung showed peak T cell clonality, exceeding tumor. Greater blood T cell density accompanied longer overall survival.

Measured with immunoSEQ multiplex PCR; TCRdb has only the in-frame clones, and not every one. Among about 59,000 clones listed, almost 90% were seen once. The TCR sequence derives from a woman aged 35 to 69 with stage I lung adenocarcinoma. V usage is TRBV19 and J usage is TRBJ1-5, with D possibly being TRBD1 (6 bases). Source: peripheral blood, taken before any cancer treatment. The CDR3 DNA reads TGTGCCAGTAGTACTTTCCAGGGGTCGAGTCAGCCCCAGCATTTT. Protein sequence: CASSTFQGSSQPQHF.